Below, 19 T cell receptor beta chains from the same sample are listed, as sequenced in a study of Ad26.COV2.S vaccination and SARS-CoV-2 variants. Treatment given: 15 to 20 received Ad26.COV2.S at low or high dose, single or two shots; several received placebo; per-sample allocation not given. All samples were drawn on day 63, counting from the first vaccine or placebo injection. Data came from immunoSEQ multiplex PCR; TCRdb stores just in-frame clones and leaves some out. The repertoire has roughly 400,000 clones, 89% of them found once; the top ten carry about 2%. Sequenced material: peripheral blood, taken in a trial of Ad26.COV2.S vaccine versus placebo. The origin of the receptors is a person aged 18-65 years who received the Ad26.COV2.S COVID-19 vaccine or a placebo.

The rearrangement uses TRBV5-6 and TRBJ1-4; 9 bases align to TRBD1. The CDR3 is 15 amino acids. V trimming: 5 bases; J trimming: 7 bases; junction bases outside the gene matches: 9. Germline CDR1 and CDR2: SGHDT and YYEEEE. The CDR3 region is CASSSYGTGREKLFF. The CDR3 region has the DNA TGTGCCAGCAGTTCCTACGGGACAGGGCGTGAAAAACTGTTTTTT.

V gene TRBV6-5 combines with J gene TRBJ2-7; no clear D gene. CDR3 size: 12 residues. Per germline, CDR1 MNHEY and CDR2 SVGAGI. With 8 bases removed from V and 3 bases from J, the gap between germline ends came to 11 bases. The DNA for the CDR3 is TGTGCCAGCGGACCCTGGGGCTACGAGCAGTACTTC. Protein product: CASGPWGYEQYF.

V and J are TRBV27 and TRBJ1-2; maybe TRBD1 (5 bases). CDR1 is MNHEY, CDR2 SMNVEV, per germline (reference sequence). The CDR3 totals 12 residues. Trimming took off 6 bases at V and 8 bases at J, with 13 bases between the two ends. The CDR3 DNA follows: TGTGCCAGCAGCCCGACGGGGGTCGGCTACACCTTC. The encoded protein is CASSPTGVGYTF.

The rearrangement uses TRBV10-3 and TRBJ2-2; D is possibly TRBD1 (7 bases). V was trimmed by 3 bases and J by 5 bases, leaving 22 bases between them. CDR1 and CDR2 from the germline V gene are ENHRY and SYGVKD. CDR3 size: 18 residues. CDR3 in amino acids: CAISDSGGGWSGTGELFF. The CDR3 DNA reads as TGTGCCATCAGTGATTCCGGAGGGGGCTGGTCAGGGACCGGGGAGCTGTTTTTT.

The V call is TRBV3-1 (or the pseudogene TRBV3-2), the J call TRBJ2-7, with a weak D call TRBD2 (6 bases). Germline-derived CDR1 and CDR2 are LGHDT and YNNKEL (reference sequence). This CDR3 comprises 15 residues. The germline V and J ends were trimmed by 7 bases and 4 bases, with 20 bases remaining between them. Written as DNA, the CDR3 is TGTGCCAGCACCCTAGCTCCCGGGAGTAAATACGAGCAGTACTTC. The encoded protein is CASTLAPGSKYEQYF.

This rearrangement joins TRBV27 to TRBJ1-3; 7 bases map to TRBD1. Germline V CDR1 and CDR2: MNHEY, SMNVEV (reference sequence). Trimming removed 5 bases from V and 0 bases from J; junction bases left unmatched: 10. This CDR3 has 17 amino acids. CDR3 nucleotides: TGTGCCAGCAGTCCCCACCGACAGGGCCTCTCTGGAAACACCATATATTTT. Its translation is CASSPHRQGLSGNTIYF.

The V call is TRBV11-3, the J call TRBJ2-5; tentatively, D is TRBD2 (5 bases). The CDR3 length is 12 residues. The germline V gene encodes CDR1 SGHNT and CDR2 YENEEA. Trimming shortened V by 5 bases and J by 7 bases, and 11 bases separated the two germline ends. The CDR3 coding sequence is TGTGCCAGCAGCCCCCTCGGAGGGACCCAGTACTTC. Residues: CASSPLGGTQYF.

This chain uses TRBV14 with TRBJ2-3; D is uncertain. Trimming took off 1 base at V and 8 bases at J, with 13 bases between the two ends. Germline CDR1 is SGHDN and CDR2 is FVKESK. This CDR3 has 14 residues. CDR3 in amino acids: CASSQGLGFATQYF. The CDR3 DNA reads TGTGCCAGCAGCCAAGGACTCGGTTTCGCTACGCAGTATTTT.

The chain has TRBV7-6 and TRBJ2-1, with TRBD2 matching over 11 bases. The CDR3 has 17 amino acids. V trimming: 1 base; J trimming: 5 bases; junction bases outside the gene matches: 7. The germline V gene encodes CDR1 SGHVS and CDR2 FNYEAQ. In nucleotides, the CDR3 is TGTGCCAGCAGCTTAGGGGGGACTAGCGGAGGGCACAATGAGCAGTTCTTC. Its protein is CASSLGGTSGGHNEQFF.

The rearrangement joins TRBV28 to TRBJ1-5; perhaps TRBD1 as D (5 bases). Germline V gene lookup returns CDR1 MDHEN and CDR2 SYDVKM. Trimming took 10 bases from V and 0 from J, leaving 13 bases between them. The CDR3 contains 14 residues. The CDR3 region is CATRGRVSNQPQHF. DNA of the CDR3: TGTGCCACACGGGGGAGGGTTAGCAATCAGCCCCAGCATTTT.

A few counts support this clone. Here the CDR3 DNA reads TGCAGCACTTGGACTAGCGGGAGTTACAATGAGCAGTTCTTC. Protein product: CSTWTSGSYNEQFF. The chain carries TRBV29-1 and TRBJ2-1; TRBD2 aligns across 13 bases. After removal of 8 bases from V and 4 bases from J, the junction contained 5 bases not matched to a gene. The CDR3 is 14 amino acids. Germline loops: CDR1 SQVTM, CDR2 ANQGSEA.

The chain joins TRBV11-2 to TRBJ2-4; 10 bases line up with TRBD1. The V gene's germline CDR1 is SGHAT and CDR2 FQNNGV. Germline trimming cut 3 bases from V and 2 bases from J; bases unmatched to any gene: 7. CDR3 length: 17 amino acids. CDR3 in DNA: TGTGCCAGCAGCTTCCGGGACAGGGGTTCAACCAAAAACATTCAGTACTTC. Its translation: CASSFRDRGSTKNIQYF.

The V call is TRBV15, the J call TRBJ2-1, with 7 positions matching TRBD1. V was pared by 6 bases and J by 4 bases, with 9 bases of the junction left unmatched. This CDR3 spans 15 amino acids. Germline loops: CDR1 LNHNV, CDR2 YYDKDF (reference sequence). DNA for the CDR3: TGTGCCACCAGTACCCGGGACAGATATTACAATGAGCAGTTCTTC. Its translation: CATSTRDRYYNEQFF.

A single count supports this clone. V is TRBV27 and J is TRBJ2-7; no clear D gene. Trimming took off 2 bases at V and 0 bases at J, with 8 bases between the two ends. Looked up from germline, CDR1 is MNHEY and CDR2 is SMNVEV (reference sequence). The CDR3 sequence is 14 residues long. The CDR3 protein is CASSLTPDSYEQYF. In DNA, the CDR3 is TGTGCCAGCAGTTTAACCCCCGACTCCTACGAGCAGTACTTC.

V and J are TRBV29-1 and TRBJ1-1; D uncertain. The CDR3 length is 14 residues. Germline CDR1 and CDR2: SQVTM and ANQGSEA. Trimming removed 6 bases from V and 0 bases from J, with 14 bases in between. The chain's CDR3 is CSVGWAGMNTEAFF. DNA of the CDR3: TGCAGCGTCGGGTGGGCCGGGATGAACACTGAAGCTTTCTTT.

CDR3 sequence reads: CASSPGPLNTGELFF. The CDR3 DNA reads as TGTGCCAGCAGCCCCGGACCTCTGAACACCGGGGAGCTGTTTTTT. The rearrangement links TRBV5-4 to TRBJ2-2; D is undetermined. Trimming pared 4 bases from V and 1 base from J, leaving 11 bases between. This CDR3 comprises 15 residues. CDR1 SGHNT and CDR2 YYREEE come from the germline V gene (reference sequence).

There are a few counts of this clone. The V call is TRBV21-1, the J call TRBJ2-3; the table calls TRBD1, which could not be checked here. TRBV21-1 is a pseudogene. This CDR3 region has 14 residues. DNA of the CDR3: TGTGCCAGCAGGGTAAAGGGGCACACAGATACGCAGTATTTT. Translating it yields CASRVKGHTDTQYF.

The rearrangement links TRBV5-4 to TRBJ2-5, with 9 bases that match TRBD2. Germline CDR1 SGHNT, CDR2 YYREEE (reference sequence). The junction had 10 bases not matched to a gene; V was cut back by 2 bases and J by 5 bases. The CDR3 spans 16 residues. This CDR3 is CASSFSPLAGQETQYF. The CDR3 DNA reads as TGTGCCAGCAGCTTTAGCCCGCTAGCGGGACAGGAGACCCAGTACTTC.

The J gene is TRBJ2-1, the V gene TRBV3-1 (or the pseudogene TRBV3-2); 12 positions match TRBD2. Germline CDR1 reads LGHDT; CDR2 reads YNNKEL (reference sequence). The J segment lost 2 bases and the V segment lost 3 bases, leaving 11 bases of the junction unmatched. The CDR3 length is 19 residues. The DNA for the CDR3 is TGTGCCAGCAGCCAGGGTACTAGCGGGAGGTTCCTTCCCTACAATGAGCAGTTCTTC. Translated, it gives CASSQGTSGRFLPYNEQFF.